This T cell receptor beta chain originates from a study of Ad26.COV2.S vaccination and SARS-CoV-2 variants. In the study overall: Among those in the COV1001 Ad26.COV2.S trial arm was the donor.

In germline, CDR1 is MDHEN, CDR2 SYDVKM. The CDR3 runs to 14 residues. Trimming took off 2 bases at V and 8 bases at J, with 15 bases between the two ends. Method: immunoSEQ multiplex PCR; TCRdb's copy keeps in-frame clones and lacks some. This repertoire shows 240,000 or so clones, roughly 90% found once; its top ten account for about 10%. Treatment noted: roughly 19 received Ad26.COV2.S at low or high dose, single or two shots; several received placebo; per-sample allocation not given. Sampling was done on day 63 after the first vaccine or placebo injection. The study used a vaccine consisting of an Ad26 vector that expressed Wuhan-strain SARS-CoV-2 spike.

This chain uses TRBV28 with TRBJ1-2, with D perhaps TRBD1 (5 bases). The clonotype was recovered from a person aged 18-60 years who received the Ad26.COV2.S COVID-19 vaccine or a placebo. This material consisted of peripheral blood, taken in a trial of Ad26.COV2.S vaccine versus placebo. The CDR3 bases are TGTGCCAGCAGTTTAGCGGGACCTTACGAGGGCTACACCTTC. It yields the protein CASSLAGPYEGYTF.